Each of the 5 T cell receptor beta chains below was sequenced from the same sample in a study of cytomegalovirus exposure and HLA in healthy donors. A multiplex PCR was run with 60 Vbeta primers and 13 Jbeta primers. Clones were read by immunoSEQ multiplex PCR, and TCRdb kept only the in-frame ones, dropping some. Here the sample spans 120,000 or so clones, roughly 80% being singletons. Sequencing used PBMCs. The receptors derive from a woman aged 40 to 50 in good health and CMV-seropositive.

The J gene is TRBJ2-1, the V gene TRBV19; D is uncertain. The V gene lost 5 bases and the J gene lost 3 bases, with 5 bases spanning the gap. Germline V gene data show CDR1 as LNHDA and CDR2 as SQIVND (reference sequence). The length of the CDR3 is 12 residues. The CDR3 sequence: CASSFIYNEQFF. CDR3 DNA sequence: TGTGCCAGTAGTTTTATCTACAATGAGCAGTTCTTC. Combining the CDR3 with reference TRBV19 and TRBJ2-1 gives the whole variable domain DGGITQSPKYLFRKEGQNVTLSCEQNLNHDAMYWYRQDPGQGLRLIYYSQIVNDFQKGDIAEGYSVSREKKESFPLTVTSAQKNPTAFYLCASSFIYNEQFFGPGTRLTVL.

This sequence joins TRBV27 and TRBJ1-5; 7 nucleotides align to TRBD1. V gave up 6 bases and J gave up 2 bases; unmatched junction bases: 7. CDR3 length: 15 amino acids. Germline CDR1 reads MNHEY; CDR2 reads SMNVEV (reference sequence). The CDR3 here is CASSFTGVGNQPQHF. CDR3 in DNA: TGTGCCAGCAGCTTCACAGGGGTGGGCAATCAGCCCCAGCATTTT.

The J gene is TRBJ1-2, the V gene TRBV19; perhaps TRBD1 as D (5 bases). Trimming removed 6 bases at V and 4 bases at J, with 21 bases between. The CDR3 extends over 16 amino acids. Germline lookup yields CDR1 LNHDA and CDR2 SQIVND (reference sequence). CDR3 residues: CASSTTRGGEIYGYTF. CDR3 DNA sequence: TGTGCCAGTAGCACGACACGCGGGGGAGAGATCTATGGCTACACCTTC.

This chain joins TRBV25-1 and TRBJ1-1; TRBD1 matches 10 bases. The CDR3 totals 15 residues. Germline CDR1 MGHDK, CDR2 SYGVNS. Trimming took 5 bases from V and 10 from J; bases not matched to a gene: 13. For the CDR3, the DNA is TGTGCCAGCAGTTTTGCCGGGACAGGGGCCAATGGAGCTTTCTTT. Protein product: CASSFAGTGANGAFF.

The chain has TRBV9 and TRBJ2-7, with 9 positions matching TRBD1. CDR1 is SGDLS, CDR2 YYNGEE, per germline. CDR3 length: 15 residues. V lost 4 bases, J lost 2 bases, and 7 bases stayed unmatched. In nucleotides, the CDR3 is TGTGCCAGCAGCCTGGGACAGGGAATCGCCTACGAGCAGTACTTC. Translated: CASSLGQGIAYEQYF.